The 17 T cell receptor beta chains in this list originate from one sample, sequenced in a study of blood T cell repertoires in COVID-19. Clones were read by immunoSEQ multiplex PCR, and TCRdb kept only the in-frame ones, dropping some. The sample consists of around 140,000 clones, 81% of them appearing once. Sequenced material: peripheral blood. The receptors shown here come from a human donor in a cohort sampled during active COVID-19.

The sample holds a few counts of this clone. The CDR3 sequence is CATSSEQENSPLHF. The CDR3 region has the DNA TGTGCCACCAGCAGTGAACAGGAGAATTCACCCCTCCACTTT. The V call is TRBV15, the J call TRBJ1-6, with D tentatively TRBD1 (5 bases). The CDR3 is 14 amino acids. Trimming removed 3 bases from V and 7 bases from J, with 10 bases in between. Germline CDR1 and CDR2: LNHNV and YYDKDF (reference sequence).

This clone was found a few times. The CDR3 nucleotides are TGTGCCAGCTCACCACTGGATAGGCCAGGTACGGTCTATGGCTACACCTTC. This encodes CASSPLDRPGTVYGYTF. V usage is TRBV18 and J usage is TRBJ1-2; no clear D. The CDR3 is 17 residues long. Germline CDR1 KGHSH, CDR2 LQKENI. The germline V and J ends were trimmed by 1 base and 4 bases, with 19 bases remaining between them. The full variable domain, completed using reference TRBV18 and TRBJ1-2, is NAGVMQNPRHLVRRRGQEARLRCSPMKGHSHVYWYRQLPEEGLKFMVYLQKENIIDESGMPKERFSAEFPKEGPSILRIQQVVRGDSAAYFCASSPLDRPGTVYGYTFGSGTRLTVV.

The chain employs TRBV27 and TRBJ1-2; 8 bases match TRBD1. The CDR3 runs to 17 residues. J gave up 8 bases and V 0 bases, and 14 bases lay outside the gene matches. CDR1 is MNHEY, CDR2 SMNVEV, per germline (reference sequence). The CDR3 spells CASSLSFFPTGGSGYTF. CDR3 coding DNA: TGTGCCAGCAGTTTATCTTTTTTCCCAACAGGGGGGAGCGGCTACACCTTC.

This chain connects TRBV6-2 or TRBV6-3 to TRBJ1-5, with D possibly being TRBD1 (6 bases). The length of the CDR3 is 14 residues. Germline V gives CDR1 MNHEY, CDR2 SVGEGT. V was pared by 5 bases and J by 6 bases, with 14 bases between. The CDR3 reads CASSAWGGAQPQHF. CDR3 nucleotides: TGTGCCAGCAGTGCCTGGGGGGGGGCTCAGCCCCAGCATTTT.

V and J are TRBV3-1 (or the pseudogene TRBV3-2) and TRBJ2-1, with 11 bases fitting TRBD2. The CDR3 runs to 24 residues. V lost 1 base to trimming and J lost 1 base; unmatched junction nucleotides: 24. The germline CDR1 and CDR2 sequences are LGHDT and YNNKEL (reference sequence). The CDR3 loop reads CASSQGPGAAENNSGRGSYNEQFF. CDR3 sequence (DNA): TGTGCCAGCAGCCAAGGACCCGGGGCAGCCGAGAATAATAGCGGGAGGGGGTCCTACAATGAGCAGTTCTTC.

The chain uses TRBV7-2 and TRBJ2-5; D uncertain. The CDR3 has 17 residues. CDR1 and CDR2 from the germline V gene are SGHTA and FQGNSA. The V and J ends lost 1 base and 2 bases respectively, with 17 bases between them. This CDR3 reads CASSLGVGLGRQETQYF. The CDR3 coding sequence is TGTGCCAGCAGCTTAGGAGTAGGTCTGGGCAGGCAAGAGACCCAGTACTTC.

CDR3 sequence reads: CASSSPGYEQYF. The CDR3 nucleotides are TGTGCCAGCAGCTCTCCAGGGTACGAGCAGTACTTC. The chain links TRBV7-8 to TRBJ2-7; a weak D match, TRBD1 (5 bases). Germline CDR1 SGHVS, CDR2 FQNEAQ. With 4 bases removed from V and 4 bases from J, the gap between germline ends came to 8 bases. The CDR3 is 12 residues long.

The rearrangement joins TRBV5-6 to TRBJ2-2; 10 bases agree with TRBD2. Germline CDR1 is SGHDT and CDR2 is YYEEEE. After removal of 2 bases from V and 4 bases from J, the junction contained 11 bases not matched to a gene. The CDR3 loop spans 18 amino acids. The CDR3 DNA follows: TGTGCCAGCAGCTTAGACCTTCTAGCGGGAGCTAGCACCGGGGAGCTGTTTTTT. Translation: CASSLDLLAGASTGELFF.

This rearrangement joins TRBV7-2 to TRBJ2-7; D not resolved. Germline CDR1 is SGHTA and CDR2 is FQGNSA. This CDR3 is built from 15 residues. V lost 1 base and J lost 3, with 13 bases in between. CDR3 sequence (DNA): TGTGCCAGCAGCTTAGGGAGAGGCTCCAACTACGAGCAGTACTTC. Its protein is CASSLGRGSNYEQYF.

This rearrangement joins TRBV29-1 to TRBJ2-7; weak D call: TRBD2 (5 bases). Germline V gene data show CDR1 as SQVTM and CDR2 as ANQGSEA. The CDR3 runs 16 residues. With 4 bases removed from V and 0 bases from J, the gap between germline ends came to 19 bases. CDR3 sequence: CSVAGSFGGFSYEQYF. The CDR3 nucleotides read TGCAGCGTTGCGGGGAGCTTCGGCGGGTTCTCCTACGAGCAGTACTTC.

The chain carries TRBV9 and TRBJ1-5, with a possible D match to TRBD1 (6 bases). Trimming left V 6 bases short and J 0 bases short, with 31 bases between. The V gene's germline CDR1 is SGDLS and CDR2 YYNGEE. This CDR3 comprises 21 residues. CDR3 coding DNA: TGTGCCAGCACTCACTCGCGGCGGGGGGGCCGGTACGGATATAGCAATCAGCCCCAGCATTTT. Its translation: CASTHSRRGGRYGYSNQPQHF.

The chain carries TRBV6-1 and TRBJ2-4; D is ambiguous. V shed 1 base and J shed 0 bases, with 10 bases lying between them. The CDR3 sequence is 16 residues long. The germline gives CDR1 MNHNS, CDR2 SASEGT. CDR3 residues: CASSEGLLLAKNIQYF. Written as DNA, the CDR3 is TGTGCCAGCAGTGAAGGTTTACTCCTAGCCAAAAACATTCAGTACTTC.

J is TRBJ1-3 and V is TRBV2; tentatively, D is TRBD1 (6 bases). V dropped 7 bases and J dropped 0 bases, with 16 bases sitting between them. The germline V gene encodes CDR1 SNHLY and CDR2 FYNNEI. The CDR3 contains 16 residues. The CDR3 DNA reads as TGTGCCAGCATGCCCGACAGGACTCTCTCTGGAAACACCATATATTTT. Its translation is CASMPDRTLSGNTIYF.

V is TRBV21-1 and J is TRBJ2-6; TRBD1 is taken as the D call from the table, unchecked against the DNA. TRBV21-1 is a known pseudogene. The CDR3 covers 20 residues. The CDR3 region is CASSTNPGTGSNVGANVLTF. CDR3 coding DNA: TGTGCCAGCAGTACTAACCCCGGGACAGGATCGAACGTAGGGGCCAACGTCCTGACTTTC.

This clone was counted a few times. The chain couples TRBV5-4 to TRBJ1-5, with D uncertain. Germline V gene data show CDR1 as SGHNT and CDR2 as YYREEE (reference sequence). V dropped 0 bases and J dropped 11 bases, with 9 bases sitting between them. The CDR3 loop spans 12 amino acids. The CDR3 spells CASSLVEGSQHF. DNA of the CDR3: TGTGCCAGCAGCTTGGTAGAGGGATCCCAGCATTTT.

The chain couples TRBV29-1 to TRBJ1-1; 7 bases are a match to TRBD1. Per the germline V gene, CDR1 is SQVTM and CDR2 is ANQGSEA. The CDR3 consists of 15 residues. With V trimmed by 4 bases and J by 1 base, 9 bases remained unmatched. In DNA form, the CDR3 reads TGCAGCGTTGTACCCGGGACAGCCAGGAACACTGAAGCTTTCTTT. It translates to CSVVPGTARNTEAFF.

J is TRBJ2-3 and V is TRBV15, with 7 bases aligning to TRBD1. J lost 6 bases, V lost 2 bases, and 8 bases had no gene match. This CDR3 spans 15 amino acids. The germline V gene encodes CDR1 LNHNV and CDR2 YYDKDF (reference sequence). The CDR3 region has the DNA TGTGCCACCAGCAGACAGGGGGACCTGACGGATACGCAGTATTTT. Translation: CATSRQGDLTDTQYF.